This TCR beta chain derives from a study of blood T cells in healthy people across ages. Donor samples were obtained from healthy Caucasian individuals from Russia, aged about 6 to 95. At least 5 micrograms of total RNA were extracted per sample. Combining a sample-barcoded 5' primer with a J-beta primer mix, a second PCR ran for roughly 6 to 12 cycles. One entry per CDR3 protein results from TCRdb running MiXCR on the 5' RACE reads. The sample lists some 1.7 million distinct CDR3 sequences; roughly 28% were seen once. The J segment lost 8 bases and the V segment lost 3 bases, leaving 13 bases of the junction unmatched. CDR3 length equals 17 residues. Germline V gene sequence: CDR1 SGHVS, CDR2 FQNEAQ.

The sequence came from a woman younger than 45 in good health. Sequencing used blood. The J gene is TRBJ2-1, the V gene TRBV7-8; 10 bases fit TRBD2. CDR3 sequence reads: CASSFHRLAGIGDEQFF. CDR3 in DNA: TGTGCCAGCAGCTTCCACAGACTAGCGGGCATAGGTGATGAGCAGTTCTTC.